Below, 8 T cell receptor beta chains from the same sample are listed, as sequenced in a study of neurological immune-mediated disorders. Via MiXCR, TCRdb re-called the 5' RACE reads, giving one row per CDR3 protein. The repertoire has about 50,000 distinct CDR3 sequences, about 3.7% of them found once; the top ten carry about 6%. Input material: PBMCs. These receptors were obtained from a man in his forties with multiple sclerosis.

This clonotype was counted at least ten times. This sequence joins TRBV7-2 and TRBJ2-3, with TRBD2 matching 9 bases. Germline V CDR1 and CDR2: SGHTA, FQGNSA. The CDR3 has 16 residues. V lost 5 bases, J lost 4 bases, and 10 bases stayed unmatched. CDR3 loop: CASSPWMLAGADTQYF. The CDR3 DNA is TGTGCCAGCAGCCCTTGGATGTTAGCGGGGGCAGATACGCAGTATTTT. The full variable domain, in which reference TRBV7-2 and TRBJ2-3 provide the parts outside the CDR3, is GAGVSQSPSNKVTEKGKDVELRCDPISGHTALYWYRQSLGQGLEFLIYFQGNSAPDKSGLPSDRFSAERTGGSVSTLTIQRTQQEDSAVYLCASSPWMLAGADTQYFGPGTRLTVL.

This clonotype was seen repeatedly, ten times or more. The CDR3 protein is CASSLGGTGGTDTQYF. The CDR3 DNA is TGCGCCAGCAGCTTGGGCGGGACAGGGGGTACAGATACGCAGTATTTT. The J gene is TRBJ2-3, the V gene TRBV5-1; TRBD1 matches at 11 bases. In germline, CDR1 is SGHRS, CDR2 YFSETQ. The CDR3 runs to 16 residues. J lost 3 bases, V lost 0 bases, and 3 bases had no gene match. Looking up the rest from reference TRBV5-1 and TRBJ2-3 gives the full variable domain: KAGVTQTPRYLIKTRGQQVTLSCSPISGHRSVSWYQQTPGQGLQFLFEYFSETQRNKGNFPGRFSGRQFSNSRSEMNVSTLELGDSALYLCASSLGGTGGTDTQYFGPGTRLTVL.

This clonotype was found many times. The V call is TRBV20-1, the J call TRBJ1-5; TRBD1 aligns across 7 bases. There are 13 residues in the CDR3. After removal of 5 bases from V and 4 bases from J, the junction contained 5 bases not matched to a gene. Germline V gene data show CDR1 as DFQATT and CDR2 as SNEGSKA (reference sequence). In DNA form, the CDR3 reads TGCAGTGCTCCCAGGGGGTCGAATCAGCCCCAGCATTTT. Protein product: CSAPRGSNQPQHF.

This clonotype occurred many times. V is TRBV12-3 or TRBV12-4 and J is TRBJ1-6, with a weak D call TRBD1 (5 bases). V gave up 3 bases and J gave up 8 bases, with 11 bases separating them. The CDR3 spans 14 residues. CDR3 protein: CASSFQTDDSPLHF. The CDR3 bases are TGTGCCAGCAGTTTTCAGACAGATGATTCACCCCTCCACTTT.

This clonotype was seen many times. V usage is TRBV7-2 and J usage is TRBJ2-7; D uncertain. Germline V gene lookup returns CDR1 SGHTA and CDR2 FQGNSA. The CDR3 has 11 amino acids. Trimming took 9 bases from V and 3 from J, leaving 9 bases between them. CDR3 nucleotides: TGTGCCAGTACGAGCGACTACGAGCAGTACTTC. Its translation: CASTSDYEQYF.

This clonotype was observed at least ten times. The chain is built from TRBV6-2 or TRBV6-3 and TRBJ2-3; 10 nucleotides match TRBD2. The V gene end was trimmed by 2 bases and the J gene end by 6 bases; junction bases not matched to a gene: 5. CDR1 and CDR2 (germline): MNHEY, SVGEGT. This CDR3 spans 15 amino acids. The CDR3 bases are TGTGCCAGCAGTTACGCTAGCGGGGGCTCGGATACGCAGTATTTT. Translated, it gives CASSYASGGSDTQYF.

This clonotype was detected ten times or more. The chain links TRBV7-2 to TRBJ2-1; D is tentatively TRBD1 or TRBD2 (5 bases each). The germline V gene encodes CDR1 SGHTA and CDR2 FQGNSA. Trimming left V 3 bases short and J 9 bases short, with 12 bases between. CDR3 length: 13 residues. The CDR3 DNA follows: TGTGCCAGCAGCTTGGGGGTGGGGCGTGAGCAGTTCTTC. It specifies CASSLGVGREQFF.

This clonotype was recorded many times. The chain employs TRBV2 and TRBJ2-7; TRBD1 might be the D (6 bases). Per germline, CDR1 SNHLY and CDR2 FYNNEI. This CDR3 is 12 amino acids long. V was trimmed by 10 bases and J by 2 bases, leaving 12 bases between them. DNA of the CDR3: TGTGCCACCCTGGACAGCCCCTACGAGCAGTACTTC. This gives the protein CATLDSPYEQYF.